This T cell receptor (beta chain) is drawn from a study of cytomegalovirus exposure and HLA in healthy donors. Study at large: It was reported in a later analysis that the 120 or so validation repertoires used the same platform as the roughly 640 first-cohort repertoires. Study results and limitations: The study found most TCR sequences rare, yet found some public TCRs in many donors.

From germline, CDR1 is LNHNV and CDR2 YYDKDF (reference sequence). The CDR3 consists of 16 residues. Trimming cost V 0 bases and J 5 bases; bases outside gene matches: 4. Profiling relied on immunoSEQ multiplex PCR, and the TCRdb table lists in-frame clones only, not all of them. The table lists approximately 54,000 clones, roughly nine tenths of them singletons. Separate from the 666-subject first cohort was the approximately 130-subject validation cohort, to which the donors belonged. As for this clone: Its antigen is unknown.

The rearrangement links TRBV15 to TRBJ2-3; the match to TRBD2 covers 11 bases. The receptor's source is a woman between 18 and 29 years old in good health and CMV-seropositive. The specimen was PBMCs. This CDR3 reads CATSRDLAGGGDTQYF. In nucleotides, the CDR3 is TGTGCCACCAGCAGAGATCTAGCGGGGGGCGGAGATACGCAGTATTTT.